This TCR beta chain was observed in a study of regulatory and conventional T cells in breast cancer. TCRdb independently ran MiXCR on the PCR reads; one entry per CDR3 protein. The sample contains fewer than 20,000 distinct CDR3 sequences, about 32% of which appear only once. Germline-derived CDR1 and CDR2 are SGHTA and FQGNSA. The ends were cut back, 0 bases at V and 3 bases at J, with 8 bases in the middle. This CDR3 region has 14 residues. The sequenced sample was conventional T cells from blood. The J gene is TRBJ1-2, the V gene TRBV7-2; no definite D call. This clonotype originated in a female donor in good health. Here the CDR3 reads CASSLASGDYGYTF. The CDR3 DNA reads TGTGCCAGCAGCTTAGCGAGTGGAGACTATGGCTACACCTTC. Supplemented by reference TRBV7-2 and TRBJ1-2, the full variable domain reads GAGVSQSPSNKVTEKGKDVELRCDPISGHTALYWYRQSLGQGLEFLIYFQGNSAPDKSGLPSDRFSAERTGGSVSTLTIQRTQQEDSAVYLCASSLASGDYGYTFGSGTRLTVV.